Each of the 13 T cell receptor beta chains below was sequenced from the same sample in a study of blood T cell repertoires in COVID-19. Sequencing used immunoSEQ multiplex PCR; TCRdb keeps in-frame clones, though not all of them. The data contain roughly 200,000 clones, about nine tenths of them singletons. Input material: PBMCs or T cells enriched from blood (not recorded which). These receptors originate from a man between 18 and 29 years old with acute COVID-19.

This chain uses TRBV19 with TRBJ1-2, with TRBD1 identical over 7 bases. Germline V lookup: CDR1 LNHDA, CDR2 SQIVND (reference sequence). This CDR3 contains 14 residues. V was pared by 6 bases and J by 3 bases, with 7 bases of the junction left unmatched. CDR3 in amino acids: CASRKRGLDYGYTF. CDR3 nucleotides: TGTGCCAGTAGGAAAAGGGGGCTCGACTATGGCTACACCTTC.

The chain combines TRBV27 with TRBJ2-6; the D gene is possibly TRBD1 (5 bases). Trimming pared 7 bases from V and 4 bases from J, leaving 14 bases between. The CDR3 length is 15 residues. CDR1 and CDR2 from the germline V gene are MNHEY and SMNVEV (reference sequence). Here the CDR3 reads CASKGSRTGANVLTF. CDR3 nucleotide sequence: TGTGCCAGCAAGGGGTCACGGACCGGGGCCAACGTCCTGACTTTC. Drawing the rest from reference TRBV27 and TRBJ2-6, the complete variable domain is EAQVTQNPRYLITVTGKKLTVTCSQNMNHEYMSWYRQDPGLGLRQIYYSMNVEVTDKGDVPEGYKVSRKEKRNFPLILESPSPNQTSLYFCASKGSRTGANVLTFGAGSRLTVL.

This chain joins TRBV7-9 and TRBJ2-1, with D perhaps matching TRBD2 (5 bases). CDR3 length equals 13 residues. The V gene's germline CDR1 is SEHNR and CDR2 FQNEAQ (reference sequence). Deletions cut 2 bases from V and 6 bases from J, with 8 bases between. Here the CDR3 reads CASSLIGSNEQFF. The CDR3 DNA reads TGTGCCAGCAGCTTAATAGGGAGCAATGAGCAGTTCTTC. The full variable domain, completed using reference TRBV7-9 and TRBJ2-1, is DTGVSQNPRHKITKRGQNVTFRCDPISEHNRLYWYRQTLGQGPEFLTYFQNEAQLEKSRLLSDRFSAERPKGSFSTLEIQRTEQGDSAMYLCASSLIGSNEQFFGPGTRLTVL.

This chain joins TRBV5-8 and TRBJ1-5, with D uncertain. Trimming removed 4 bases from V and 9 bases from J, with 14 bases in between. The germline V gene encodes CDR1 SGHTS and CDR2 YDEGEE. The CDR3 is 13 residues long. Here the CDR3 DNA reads TGTGCCAGCAGCCGGGAGGGTCCAGGGCCCCAGCATTTT. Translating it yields CASSREGPGPQHF.

Here the CDR3 reads CASSRQAGASNEQFF. CDR3 bases: TGTGCCAGCAGCCGCCAAGCGGGAGCCTCAAATGAGCAGTTCTTC. This chain uses TRBV7-2 with TRBJ2-1; 8 positions agree with TRBD2. The CDR3 totals 15 residues. V lost 5 bases to trimming and J lost 7 bases; unmatched junction nucleotides: 10. Germline V gene data show CDR1 as SGHTA and CDR2 as FQGNSA.

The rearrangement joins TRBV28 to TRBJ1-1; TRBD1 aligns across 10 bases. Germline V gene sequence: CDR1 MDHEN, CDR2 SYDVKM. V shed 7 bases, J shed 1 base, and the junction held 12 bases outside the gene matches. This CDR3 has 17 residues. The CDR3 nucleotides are TGTGCCAGCAAAGGGACAGGGGTCCCCCCCCCGAACACTGAAGCTTTCTTT. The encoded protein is CASKGTGVPPPNTEAFF.

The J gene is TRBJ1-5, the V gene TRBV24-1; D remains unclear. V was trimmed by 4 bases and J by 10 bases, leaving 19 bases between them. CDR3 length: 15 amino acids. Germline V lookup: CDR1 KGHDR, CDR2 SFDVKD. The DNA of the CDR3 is TGTGCCACCAGTGACCAGACATCCGGTGGAGGTCCCCAGCATTTT. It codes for CATSDQTSGGGPQHF.

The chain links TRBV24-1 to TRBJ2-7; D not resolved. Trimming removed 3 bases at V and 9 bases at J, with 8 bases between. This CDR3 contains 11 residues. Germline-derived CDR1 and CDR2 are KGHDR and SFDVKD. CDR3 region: CATSDIFGQYF. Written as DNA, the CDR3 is TGTGCCACCAGTGATATTTTCGGGCAGTACTTC.

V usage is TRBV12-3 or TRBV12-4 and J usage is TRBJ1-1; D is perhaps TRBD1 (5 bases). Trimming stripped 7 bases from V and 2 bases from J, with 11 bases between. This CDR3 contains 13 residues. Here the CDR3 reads CASNAGHNTEAFF. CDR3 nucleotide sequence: TGTGCCAGCAATGCCGGACACAACACTGAAGCTTTCTTT.

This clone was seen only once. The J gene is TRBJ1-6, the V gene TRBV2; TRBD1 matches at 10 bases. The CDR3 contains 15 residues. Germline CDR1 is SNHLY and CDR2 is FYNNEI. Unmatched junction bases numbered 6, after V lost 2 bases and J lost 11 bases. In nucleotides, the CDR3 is TGTGCCAGCAGTGAACTAGGAGACAGGGGGCCACCCCTCCACTTT. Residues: CASSELGDRGPPLHF. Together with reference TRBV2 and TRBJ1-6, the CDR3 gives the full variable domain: EPEVTQTPSHQVTQMGQEVILRCVPISNHLYFYWYRQILGQKVEFLVSFYNNEISEKSEIFDDQFSVERPDGSNFTLKIRSTKLEDSAMYFCASSELGDRGPPLHFGNGTRLTVT.

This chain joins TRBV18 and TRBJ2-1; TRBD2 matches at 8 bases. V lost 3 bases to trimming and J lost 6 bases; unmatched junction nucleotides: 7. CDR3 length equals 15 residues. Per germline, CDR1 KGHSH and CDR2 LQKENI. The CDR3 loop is CASSPGPAGVNEQFF. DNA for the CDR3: TGTGCCAGCTCACCTGGGCCAGCGGGAGTCAATGAGCAGTTCTTC. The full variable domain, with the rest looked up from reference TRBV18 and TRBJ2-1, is NAGVMQNPRHLVRRRGQEARLRCSPMKGHSHVYWYRQLPEEGLKFMVYLQKENIIDESGMPKERFSAEFPKEGPSILRIQQVVRGDSAAYFCASSPGPAGVNEQFFGPGTRLTVL.

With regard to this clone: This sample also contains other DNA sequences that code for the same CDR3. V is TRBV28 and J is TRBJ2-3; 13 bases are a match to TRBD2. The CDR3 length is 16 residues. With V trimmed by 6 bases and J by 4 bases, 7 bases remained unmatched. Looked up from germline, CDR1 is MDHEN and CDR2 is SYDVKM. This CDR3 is CASSYWTSGSADTQYF. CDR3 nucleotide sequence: TGTGCCAGCAGCTACTGGACTAGCGGGAGCGCAGATACGCAGTATTTT. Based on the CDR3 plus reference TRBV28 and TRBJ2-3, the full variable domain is DVKVTQSSRYLVKRTGEKVFLECVQDMDHENMFWYRQDPGLGLRLIYFSYDVKMKEKGDIPEGYSVSREKKERFSLILESASTNQTSMYLCASSYWTSGSADTQYFGPGTRLTVL.

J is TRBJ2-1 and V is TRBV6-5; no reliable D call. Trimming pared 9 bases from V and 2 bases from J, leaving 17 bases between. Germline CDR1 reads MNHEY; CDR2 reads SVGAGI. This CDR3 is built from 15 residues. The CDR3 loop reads CASAPERFTYNEQFF. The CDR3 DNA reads TGTGCCAGTGCTCCCGAACGGTTTACCTACAATGAGCAGTTCTTC.